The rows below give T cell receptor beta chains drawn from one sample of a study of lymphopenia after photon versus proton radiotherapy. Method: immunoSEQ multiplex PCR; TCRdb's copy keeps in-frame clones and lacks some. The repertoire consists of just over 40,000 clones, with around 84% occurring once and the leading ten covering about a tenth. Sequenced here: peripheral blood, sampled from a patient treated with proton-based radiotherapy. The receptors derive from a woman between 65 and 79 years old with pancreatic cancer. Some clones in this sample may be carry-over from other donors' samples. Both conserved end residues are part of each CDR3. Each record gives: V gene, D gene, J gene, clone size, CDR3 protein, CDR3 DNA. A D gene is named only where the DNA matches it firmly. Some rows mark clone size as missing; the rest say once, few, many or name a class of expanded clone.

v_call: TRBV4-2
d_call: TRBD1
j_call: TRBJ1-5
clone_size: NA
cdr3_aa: CASSQDVGQGGYQPQHF
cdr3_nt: TGTGCCAGCAGCCAAGATGTGGGACAGGGTGGATATCAGCCCCAGCATTTT

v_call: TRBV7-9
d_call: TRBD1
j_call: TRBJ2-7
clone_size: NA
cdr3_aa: CASSRQGFDEQYF
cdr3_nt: TGTGCCAGCAGCCGACAGGGGTTCGACGAGCAGTACTTC

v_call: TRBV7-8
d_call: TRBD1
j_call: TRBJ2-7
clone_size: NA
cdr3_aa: CAAGTGPYEQYF
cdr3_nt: TGTGCCGCCGGGACAGGGCCCTACGAGCAGTACTTC

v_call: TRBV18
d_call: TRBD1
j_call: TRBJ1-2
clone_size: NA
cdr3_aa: CASSPTGESFYGYTF
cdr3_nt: TGTGCCAGCTCACCGACAGGGGAAAGTTTCTATGGCTACACCTTC

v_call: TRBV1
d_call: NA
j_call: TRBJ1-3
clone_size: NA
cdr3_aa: CTSSQPRGLGNTIYF
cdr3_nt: TGCACCAGCAGCCAGCCCAGGGGGCTAGGAAACACCATATATTTT

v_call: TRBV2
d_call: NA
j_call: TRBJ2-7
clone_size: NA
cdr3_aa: CASRLQRGGGRSRSYEQYF
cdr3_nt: TGTGCCAGCAGACTTCAAAGAGGCGGAGGACGGTCTCGCTCCTACGAGCAGTACTTC

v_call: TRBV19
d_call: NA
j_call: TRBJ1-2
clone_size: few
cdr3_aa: CASSPPEAGYGYTF
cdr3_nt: TGTGCCAGTAGTCCCCCCGAGGCCGGCTATGGCTACACCTTC

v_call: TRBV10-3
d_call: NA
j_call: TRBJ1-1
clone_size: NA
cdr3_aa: CAISESNENTEAFF
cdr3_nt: TGTGCCATCAGTGAGTCGAATGAGAACACTGAAGCTTTCTTT

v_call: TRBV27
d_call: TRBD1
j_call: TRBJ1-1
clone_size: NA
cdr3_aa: CASSPGGMNTEAFF
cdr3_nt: TGTGCCAGCAGTCCAGGGGGGATGAACACTGAAGCTTTCTTT

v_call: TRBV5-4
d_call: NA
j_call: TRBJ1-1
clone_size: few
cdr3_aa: CASSVELNTEAFF
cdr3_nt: TGTGCCAGCAGCGTGGAACTTAACACTGAAGCTTTCTTT

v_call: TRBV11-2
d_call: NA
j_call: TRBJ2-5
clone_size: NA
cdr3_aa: CASSAIRGSETQYF
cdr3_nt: TGTGCCAGCAGCGCCATCAGGGGATCAGAGACCCAGTACTTC

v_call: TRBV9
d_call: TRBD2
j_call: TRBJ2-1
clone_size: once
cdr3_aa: CASSVSGNSYNEQFF
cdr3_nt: TGTGCCAGCAGCGTTAGCGGGAACTCCTACAATGAGCAGTTCTTC

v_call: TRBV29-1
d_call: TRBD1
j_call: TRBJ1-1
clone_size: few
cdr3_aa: CSVDLGQLNTEAFF
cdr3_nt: TGCAGCGTAGACCTGGGACAGTTGAACACTGAAGCTTTCTTT

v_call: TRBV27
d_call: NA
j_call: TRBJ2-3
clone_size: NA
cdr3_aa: CASSLLGSTDTQYF
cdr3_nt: TGTGCCAGCAGTTTATTAGGAAGCACAGATACGCAGTATTTT

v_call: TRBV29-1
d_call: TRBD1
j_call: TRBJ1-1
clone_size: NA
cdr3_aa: CSGGQGESTEAFF
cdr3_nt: TGCAGCGGCGGACAGGGGGAGAGCACTGAAGCTTTCTTT

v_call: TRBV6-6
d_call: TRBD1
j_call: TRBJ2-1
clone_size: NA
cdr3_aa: CASSTGTGGGNEQFF
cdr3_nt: TGTGCCAGCAGTACGGGGACAGGGGGCGGGAATGAGCAGTTCTTC

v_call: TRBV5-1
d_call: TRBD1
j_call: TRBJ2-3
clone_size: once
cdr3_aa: CASSLASRGGGTDTQYF
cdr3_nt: TGCGCCAGCAGCTTGGCTTCGAGAGGGGGCGGGACAGATACGCAGTATTTT

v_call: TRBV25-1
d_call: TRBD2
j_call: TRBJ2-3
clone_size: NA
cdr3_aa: CASSEGAGGPGDTQYF
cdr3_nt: TGTGCCAGCAGTGAGGGTGCGGGAGGGCCGGGAGATACGCAGTATTTT

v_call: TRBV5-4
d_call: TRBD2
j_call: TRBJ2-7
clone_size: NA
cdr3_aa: CASSPGQGGGLAGGSYEQYF
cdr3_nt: TGTGCCAGCAGCCCGGGACAGGGTGGGGGGCTAGCGGGAGGGTCCTACGAGCAGTACTTC

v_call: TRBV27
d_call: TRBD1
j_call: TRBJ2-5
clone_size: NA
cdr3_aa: CASSSQSTGGQETQYF
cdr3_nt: TGTGCCAGCAGCTCTCAGAGTACAGGGGGCCAAGAGACCCAGTACTTC

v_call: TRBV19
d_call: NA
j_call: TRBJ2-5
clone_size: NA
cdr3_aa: CASSRLTGTAQETQYF
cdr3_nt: TGTGCCAGTAGTAGACTAACCGGGACTGCCCAAGAGACCCAGTACTTC

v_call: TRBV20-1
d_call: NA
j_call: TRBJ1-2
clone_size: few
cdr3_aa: CSAKLDYGYTF
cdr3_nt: TGCAGTGCAAAGCTAGACTATGGCTACACCTTC

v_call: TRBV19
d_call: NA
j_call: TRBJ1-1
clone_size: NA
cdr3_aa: CASSTQTSMGMNTEAFF
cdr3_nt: TGTGCCAGTAGTACCCAGACAAGCATGGGCATGAACACTGAAGCTTTCTTT

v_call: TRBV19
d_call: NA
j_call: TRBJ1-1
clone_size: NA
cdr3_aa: CASTTGGMTEAFF
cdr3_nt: TGTGCCAGTACTACGGGAGGGATGACTGAAGCTTTCTTT

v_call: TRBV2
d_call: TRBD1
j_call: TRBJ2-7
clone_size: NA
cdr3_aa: CASSVGTGSYEQYF
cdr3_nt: TGTGCCAGCAGTGTAGGGACAGGGTCCTACGAGCAGTACTTC

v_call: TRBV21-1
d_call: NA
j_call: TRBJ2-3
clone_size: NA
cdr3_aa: CASSSPRGTDTQYF
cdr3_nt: TGTGCCAGCAGCTCCCCTCGGGGCACAGATACGCAGTATTTT

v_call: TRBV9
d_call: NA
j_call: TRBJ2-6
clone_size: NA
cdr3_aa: CASSVNDWGGANVLTF
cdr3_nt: TGTGCCAGCAGCGTAAATGACTGGGGTGGGGCCAACGTCCTGACTTTC

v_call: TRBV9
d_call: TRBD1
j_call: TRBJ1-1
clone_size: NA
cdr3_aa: CASSLTGGIGTEAFF
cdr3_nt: TGTGCCAGCAGCCTGACAGGGGGAATCGGCACTGAAGCTTTCTTT

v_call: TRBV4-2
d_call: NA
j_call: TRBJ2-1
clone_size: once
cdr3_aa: CASSQDGSVGEQFF
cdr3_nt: TGTGCCAGCAGCCAAGACGGGTCGGTGGGTGAGCAGTTCTTC

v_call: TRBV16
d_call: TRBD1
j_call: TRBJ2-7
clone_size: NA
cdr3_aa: CASSQAGTGLAEQYF
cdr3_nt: TGTGCCAGCAGCCAAGCAGGGACAGGGCTCGCCGAGCAGTACTTC

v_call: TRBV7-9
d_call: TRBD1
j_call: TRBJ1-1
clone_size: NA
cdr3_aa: CASSLPGQGNTEAFF
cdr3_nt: TGTGCCAGCAGCTTACCCGGACAGGGAAACACTGAAGCTTTCTTT

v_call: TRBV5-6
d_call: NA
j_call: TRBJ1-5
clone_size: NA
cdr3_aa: CASSLVTERNQPQHF
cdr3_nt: TGTGCCAGCAGCTTGGTGACAGAAAGAAATCAGCCCCAGCATTTT

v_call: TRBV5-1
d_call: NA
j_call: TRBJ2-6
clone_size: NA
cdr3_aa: CASSLGRAGVEAGANVLTF
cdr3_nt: TGCGCCAGCAGCTTGGGTCGGGCAGGGGTAGAAGCTGGGGCCAACGTCCTGACTTTC

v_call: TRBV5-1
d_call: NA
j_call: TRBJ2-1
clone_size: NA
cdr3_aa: CASSPDGNSYNEQFF
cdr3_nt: TGCGCCAGCAGCCCTGACGGGAATTCCTACAATGAGCAGTTCTTC

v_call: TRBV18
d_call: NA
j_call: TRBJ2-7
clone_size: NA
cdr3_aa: CASSPPVKSDYEQYF
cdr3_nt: TGTGCCAGCTCACCACCCGTGAAGTCGGACTACGAGCAGTACTTC

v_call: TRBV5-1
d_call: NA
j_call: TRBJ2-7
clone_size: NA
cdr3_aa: CASSLEGQGMHGQYF
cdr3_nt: TGCGCCAGCAGCTTGGAAGGGCAGGGTATGCACGGGCAGTACTTC

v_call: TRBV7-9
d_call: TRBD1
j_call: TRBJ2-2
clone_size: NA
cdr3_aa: CASSLGTANTGELFF
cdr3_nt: TGTGCCAGCAGCCTGGGGACAGCTAACACCGGGGAGCTGTTTTTT

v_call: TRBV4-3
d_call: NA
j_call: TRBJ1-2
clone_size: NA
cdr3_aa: CASSQVGGLGYTF
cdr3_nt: TGCGCCAGCAGCCAAGTCGGGGGGTTGGGCTACACCTTC

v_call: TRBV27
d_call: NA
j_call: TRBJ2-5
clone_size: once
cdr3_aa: CASSPTRETQYF
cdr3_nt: TGTGCCAGCAGTCCTACACGGGAGACCCAGTACTTC

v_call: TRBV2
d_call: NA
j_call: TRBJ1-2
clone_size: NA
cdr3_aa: CASHSAGIYGYTF
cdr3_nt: TGTGCCAGCCACAGTGCAGGGATCTATGGCTACACCTTC

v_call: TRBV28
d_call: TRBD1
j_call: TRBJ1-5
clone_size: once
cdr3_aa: CASSRTGPSNQPQHF
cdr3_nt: TGTGCCAGCTCCCGGACAGGTCCCAGCAATCAGCCCCAGCATTTT